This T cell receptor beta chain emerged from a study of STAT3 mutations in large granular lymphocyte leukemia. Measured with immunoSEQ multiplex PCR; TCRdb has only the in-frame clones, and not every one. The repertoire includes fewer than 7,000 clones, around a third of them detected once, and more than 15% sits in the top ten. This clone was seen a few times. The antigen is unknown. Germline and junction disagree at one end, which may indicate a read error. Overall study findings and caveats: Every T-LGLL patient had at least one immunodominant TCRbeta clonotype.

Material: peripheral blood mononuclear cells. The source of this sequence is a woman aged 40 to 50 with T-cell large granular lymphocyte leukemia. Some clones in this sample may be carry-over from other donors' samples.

CDR3 sequence reads: CASSLGQGNEQFF. The DNA of the CDR3 is TGTGCTAGCAGCTTGGGACAGGGCAATGAGCAGTTCTTC. This chain uses TRBV7-7 with TRBJ2-1; TRBD1 agrees at 9 bases. The germline CDR1 and CDR2 sequences are SSHAT and FNYEAQ (reference sequence). CDR3 length: 13 residues.